The next 18 T cell receptor beta chains were all read from a single sample in a study of blood T cell repertoires in COVID-19. Sequencing used immunoSEQ multiplex PCR; TCRdb keeps in-frame clones, though not all of them. The sample gives around 300,000 clones, around 87% of which show up once; 1% is in the top ten. The sequencing sample was made of peripheral blood. These receptors came from a man aged 50 or older with active or convalescent COVID-19.

The rearrangement links TRBV5-1 to TRBJ1-1; the D is unclear. This CDR3 has 15 amino acids. Per germline, CDR1 SGHRS and CDR2 YFSETQ. Trimming took off 0 bases at V and 0 bases at J, with 9 bases between the two ends. This CDR3 is CASSLDPVMNTEAFF. The CDR3 region has the DNA TGCGCCAGCAGCTTGGATCCGGTGATGAACACTGAAGCTTTCTTT.

This clone was seen once. J is TRBJ1-1 and V is TRBV10-3, with D perhaps TRBD1 (6 bases). The CDR3 totals 17 residues. V dropped 8 bases and J dropped 1 base, with 23 bases sitting between them. Per the germline V gene, CDR1 is ENHRY and CDR2 is SYGVKD. The CDR3 DNA is TGTGCCATCCTTCCGTCGGGACAACTGAAGGAGAACACTGAAGCTTTCTTT. The encoded protein is CAILPSGQLKENTEAFF.

This chain joins TRBV5-1 and TRBJ2-5; 7 bases align to TRBD1. The CDR3 runs to 15 residues. Losses at the gene ends were 5 bases for V and 2 bases for J; bases not matched to a gene: 9. Germline-derived CDR1 and CDR2 are SGHRS and YFSETQ. In DNA form, the CDR3 reads TGCGCCAGCAGTGGTCACAGGGGCCTACAAGAGACCCAGTACTTC. Translation: CASSGHRGLQETQYF.

The V and J genes are TRBV11-2 and TRBJ2-7; 7 bases are shared with TRBD2. This CDR3 has 13 residues. Germline CDR1 and CDR2: SGHAT and FQNNGV. The V segment lost 4 bases and the J segment 1 base; nucleotides outside the gene matches: 1. For the CDR3, the DNA is TGTGCCAGCAGCTGGGGGGGGTCCTACGAGCAGTACTTC. This encodes CASSWGGSYEQYF. Combining the CDR3 with reference TRBV11-2 and TRBJ2-7 gives the whole variable domain EAGVAQSPRYKIIEKRQSVAFWCNPISGHATLYWYQQILGQGPKLLIQFQNNGVVDDSQLPKDRFSAERLKGVDSTLKIQPAKLEDSAVYLCASSWGGSYEQYFGPGTRLTVT.

The chain links TRBV4-2 to TRBJ2-1, with 15 bases aligning to TRBD2. V lost 6 bases and J lost 4; bases outside the gene matches: 4. The CDR3 length is 16 residues. CDR1 and CDR2 (germline): LGHNA, YNFKEQ. The CDR3 region is CASRPGTSGGYNEQFF. The CDR3 DNA reads TGTGCCAGCAGGCCCGGGACTAGCGGGGGGTACAATGAGCAGTTCTTC.

The chain carries TRBV5-6 and TRBJ1-3; 8 nucleotides align to TRBD1. Trimming removed 1 base from V and 8 bases from J; junction bases left unmatched: 20. CDR1 and CDR2 (germline): SGHDT, YYEEEE. CDR3 length equals 19 residues. Here the CDR3 reads CASSLSYGQGAQFLDTIYF. CDR3 in DNA: TGTGCCAGCAGCTTGTCATACGGACAGGGAGCTCAATTTTTAGACACCATATATTTT. The variable domain in full, completed from reference TRBV5-6 and TRBJ1-3, reads DAGVTQSPTHLIKTRGQQVTLRCSPKSGHDTVSWYQQALGQGPQFIFQYYEEEERQRGNFPDRFSGHQFPNYSSELNVNALLLGDSALYLCASSLSYGQGAQFLDTIYFGEGSWLTVV.

The V call is TRBV5-5, the J call TRBJ1-2; TRBD1 matches at 7 bases. The CDR3 extends over 15 amino acids. The V gene end was trimmed by 0 bases and the J gene end by 4 bases; junction bases not matched to a gene: 6. CDR1 and CDR2 (germline): SGHKS, YYEKEE (reference sequence). CDR3 residues: CASSLGRGRSYGYTF. The CDR3 DNA is TGTGCCAGCAGCTTGGGGAGGGGGCGATCCTATGGCTACACCTTC.

The chain uses TRBV29-1 and TRBJ1-2, with 7 positions matching TRBD1. The CDR3 runs to 13 residues. V lost 7 bases and J lost 2; bases outside the gene matches: 7. Germline values: CDR1 SQVTM, CDR2 ANQGSEA. The CDR3 nucleotides read TGCAGCGCTGAGGGACAGCAAAACTATGGCTACACCTTC. This translates into CSAEGQQNYGYTF.

The chain uses TRBV6-5 and TRBJ1-1; D call uncertain. The CDR3 totals 14 residues. The V end lost 6 bases, the J end lost 2 bases, and 13 bases lay between the germline ends. Per the germline V gene, CDR1 is MNHEY and CDR2 is SVGAGI. As DNA, the CDR3 is TGTGCCAGCAGAGGGTCTCGGGGAAACACTGAAGCTTTCTTT. This encodes CASRGSRGNTEAFF.

The chain links TRBV18 to TRBJ1-1; 12 positions match TRBD1. The CDR3 has 14 residues. Germline CDR1 and CDR2: KGHSH and LQKENI. Germline trimming cut 5 bases from V and 10 bases from J; bases unmatched to any gene: 8. The DNA for the CDR3 is TGTGCCAGCTCAATTCCCGGGACAGGGGGCCTAGCTTTCTTT. This encodes CASSIPGTGGLAFF.

The CDR3 DNA reads TGTGCCAGCAGCTTGGCCCGAGCGGGAGACTACAATGAGCAGTTCTTC. Protein product: CASSLARAGDYNEQFF. V and J are TRBV5-6 and TRBJ2-1; 8 bases line up with TRBD2. This CDR3 has 16 amino acids. J gave up 3 bases and V 0 bases, and 5 bases lay outside the gene matches. The germline V gene has CDR1 SGHDT and CDR2 YYEEEE.

The CDR3 bases are TGTGCCAGCAGTTTACTAGGTTTTGGAGATACGCAGTATTTT. Encoded protein: CASSLLGFGDTQYF. This sequence joins TRBV25-1 and TRBJ2-3; perhaps TRBD2 as D (5 bases). CDR3 size: 14 residues. Trimming pared 5 bases from V and 5 bases from J, leaving 14 bases between. Germline CDR1 reads MGHDK; CDR2 reads SYGVNS. Together with reference TRBV25-1 and TRBJ2-3, the CDR3 gives the full variable domain: EADIYQTPRYLVIGTGKKITLECSQTMGHDKMYWYQQDPGMELHLIHYSYGVNSTEKGDLSSESTVSRIRTEHFPLTLESARPSHTSQYLCASSLLGFGDTQYFGPGTRLTVL.

The chain is built from TRBV24-1 and TRBJ2-3; D is undetermined. Trimming took off 0 bases at V and 3 bases at J, with 12 bases between the two ends. The CDR3 spans 16 residues. From germline, CDR1 is KGHDR and CDR2 SFDVKD. The CDR3 region is CATSDLTESETDTQYF. DNA for the CDR3: TGTGCCACCAGTGATTTGACGGAGTCTGAGACAGATACGCAGTATTTT.

The chain has TRBV5-3 and TRBJ2-1, with TRBD2 identical over 13 bases. TRBV5-3 is an open reading frame, and its role is uncertain. This CDR3 has 20 residues. V shed 3 bases and J 0 bases; nucleotides not matched to a gene: 12. CDR3 loop: CARSSARLAGGVSSYNEQFF. CDR3 bases: TGTGCCAGAAGCTCTGCCCGACTAGCGGGGGGCGTTAGCTCCTACAATGAGCAGTTCTTC.

This clone was found once. The V gene is TRBV6-6, the J gene TRBJ1-1, with unresolved D. Trimming stripped 6 bases from V and 5 bases from J, with 10 bases between. Germline V gives CDR1 MNHNY, CDR2 SVGAGI (reference sequence). The CDR3 is 12 amino acids. This CDR3 is CASRDMATEAFF. DNA for the CDR3: TGTGCCAGCAGAGACATGGCGACTGAAGCTTTCTTT.

The chain joins TRBV12-3 or TRBV12-4 to TRBJ1-5; D not resolved. The CDR3 has 13 amino acids. V was cut by 3 bases and J by 6 bases, with 9 bases left in between. The CDR3 region is CASSLREVQPQHF. The CDR3 nucleotides read TGTGCCAGCAGTTTGCGGGAGGTTCAGCCCCAGCATTTT.

The rearrangement joins TRBV20-1 to TRBJ2-1; the D gene is possibly TRBD2 (5 bases). Trimming took 6 bases from V and 7 from J, leaving 10 bases between them. The CDR3 sequence is 11 residues long. From germline, CDR1 is DFQATT and CDR2 SNEGSKA (reference sequence). DNA for the CDR3: TGCAGTGCCCAGCGGCAAAATGAGCAGTTCTTC. Its protein product is CSAQRQNEQFF.

This rearrangement joins TRBV5-5 to TRBJ1-5; tentative D call: TRBD1 (5 bases). The CDR3 totals 18 residues. The germline V gene encodes CDR1 SGHKS and CDR2 YYEKEE (reference sequence). V was trimmed by 0 bases and J by 0 bases, leaving 16 bases between them. CDR3 DNA sequence: TGTGCCAGCAGCTTGGCCGGCCAGGGCACAAATAGCAATCAGCCCCAGCATTTT. Amino acid sequence: CASSLAGQGTNSNQPQHF.